This T cell receptor beta chain was recovered during a study of blood T cell repertoires in COVID-19. Measured with immunoSEQ multiplex PCR; TCRdb has only the in-frame clones, and not every one. Among approximately 280,000 clones listed, around 84% were seen once. The sample consisted of PBMCs or T cells enriched from blood (not recorded which). The TCR originated in a man aged 35 to 55 who had been exposed to COVID-19.

The CDR3 region has the DNA TGTGCCAGCAGCTTATCCCCAGGGGCGAAAAATTCACCCCTCCACTTT. As protein: CASSLSPGAKNSPLHF. The chain couples TRBV11-2 to TRBJ1-6, with D maybe TRBD1 (6 bases). Per germline, CDR1 SGHAT and CDR2 FQNNGV. The CDR3 spans 16 residues. The ends were cut back, 2 bases at V and 7 bases at J, with 15 bases in the middle.